Shown below are 26 T cell receptor beta chains from a single sample sequenced in a study of T-cell memory formation after mild COVID-19. Using its own MiXCR run on the 5' RACE reads, TCRdb lists one record per CDR3 protein. This table holds 11,000 to 15,000 distinct CDR3 sequences, roughly a fifth found once. The material sequenced was PBMCs or a T cell subset sorted from them (not recorded which). The receptors were sampled from an adult woman who had mild COVID-19 (a few samples of this study predate the infection). Cell type and time point are not known.

This clonotype was counted many times. The chain uses TRBV24-1 and TRBJ2-3; no reliable D call. V lost 6 bases and J lost 2, with 8 bases in between. CDR1 is KGHDR, CDR2 SFDVKD, per germline. The CDR3 contains 13 residues. Here the CDR3 DNA reads TGTGCCACCAGTTCGCAGGACACAGATACGCAGTATTTT. It is translated as CATSSQDTDTQYF.

This clonotype was recorded many times. The V gene is TRBV15, the J gene TRBJ2-7; D unresolved. The CDR3 loop spans 11 amino acids. Germline values: CDR1 LNHNV, CDR2 YYDKDF (reference sequence). V lost 8 bases and J lost 3, with 8 bases in between. The CDR3 spells CATGFGYEQYF. The DNA for the CDR3 is TGTGCCACCGGGTTTGGCTACGAGCAGTACTTC.

This clonotype was counted many times. The chain combines TRBV7-9 with TRBJ2-7; 8 nucleotides align to TRBD1. In germline, CDR1 is SEHNR, CDR2 FQNEAQ (reference sequence). The V gene end was trimmed by 3 bases and the J gene end by 1 base; junction bases not matched to a gene: 8. The CDR3 is 16 amino acids. The DNA for the CDR3 is TGTGCCAGCAGCTTGATCGGGACAGGCCATTCCTACGAGCAGTACTTC. Translation gives CASSLIGTGHSYEQYF.

This clonotype was seen ten or more times. The rearrangement joins TRBV6-5 to TRBJ2-6; unclear D gene. V lost 4 bases, J lost 1 base, and 14 bases lay in between. The germline V gene has CDR1 MNHEY and CDR2 SVGAGI. The CDR3 covers 17 residues. In nucleotides, the CDR3 is TGTGCCAGCAGTTCTCCGATAGACCTATCTGGGGCCAACGTCCTGACTTTC. Its translation is CASSSPIDLSGANVLTF.

This chain joins TRBV7-3 and TRBJ2-1; TRBD2 agrees at 12 bases. This CDR3 spans 15 amino acids. Germline V gene sequence: CDR1 SGHTA, CDR2 FQGTGA. The ends lost 8 bases at V and 7 bases at J; junction bases unmatched: 9. As DNA, the CDR3 is TGTGCCAGCGGACTAGCGGGGAACGGAGGGAATGAGCAGTTCTTC. Translated, it gives CASGLAGNGGNEQFF.

V and J are TRBV4-2 and TRBJ2-1; 8 nucleotides line up with TRBD1. Germline V gene lookup returns CDR1 LGHNA and CDR2 YNFKEQ. This CDR3 comprises 17 residues. Trimming at V came to 1 base and at J to 5 bases, leaving 10 bases not matched to a gene. CDR3 loop: CASSQGSGTGGDNEQFF. The CDR3 nucleotides read TGTGCCAGCAGCCAAGGCTCCGGGACAGGAGGTGACAATGAGCAGTTCTTC.

This clonotype was found many times. V gene TRBV20-1 combines with J gene TRBJ2-1; D is undetermined. The CDR3 runs 12 residues. CDR1 and CDR2 (germline): DFQATT, SNEGSKA (reference sequence). V gave up 3 bases and J gave up 9 bases, with 12 bases separating them. CDR3 amino acids: CSARRMGGEQFF. The CDR3 nucleotides read TGCAGTGCTAGGAGGATGGGCGGTGAGCAGTTCTTC.

This clonotype came up many times. The CDR3 DNA reads TGCGCCAGCAGCCAAGACGAAGGCAGGGGTGAAGCTTTCTTT. It translates to CASSQDEGRGEAFF. The V call is TRBV4-1, the J call TRBJ1-1; the D gene is possibly TRBD1 (6 bases). The CDR3 spans 14 residues. V lost 0 bases, J lost 7 bases, and 12 bases lay in between. From germline, CDR1 is MGHRA and CDR2 YSYEKL.

In DNA form, the CDR3 reads TGTGCCAGCAGCGTAGGGGGTCCCCCCCAGGATACGCAGTATTTT. It yields the protein CASSVGGPPQDTQYF. This chain connects TRBV9 to TRBJ2-3; D is undetermined. Trimming left V 0 bases short and J 6 bases short, with 14 bases between. The CDR3 extends over 15 amino acids. CDR1 and CDR2 from the germline V gene are SGDLS and YYNGEE.

This clonotype was seen repeatedly, ten times or more. The chain recombines TRBV12-3 or TRBV12-4 with TRBJ2-7; D remains unclear. CDR3 size: 12 residues. Trimming shortened V by 3 bases and J by 1 base, and 4 bases separated the two germline ends. The CDR3 loop reads CASSFVSYEQYF. CDR3 nucleotides: TGTGCCAGCAGTTTCGTTTCCTACGAGCAGTACTTC.

This clonotype occurred many times. The V call is TRBV5-4, the J call TRBJ1-2; the D is unclear. Trimming removed 3 bases at V and 8 bases at J, with 23 bases between. The CDR3 covers 16 residues. Germline V lookup: CDR1 SGHNT, CDR2 YYREEE (reference sequence). Here the CDR3 reads CASSSLAARAMAGYTF. The CDR3 DNA reads as TGTGCCAGCAGCTCCCTTGCTGCCCGGGCAATGGCCGGCTACACCTTC.

The CDR3 DNA follows: TGTGCCAGCAGCGTAGTGGGACTCCTCTACGAGCAGTACTTC. It translates to CASSVVGLLYEQYF. The J gene is TRBJ2-7, the V gene TRBV9, with D possibly TRBD2 on 6 matching bases. V was cut by 0 bases and J by 3 bases, with 10 bases left in between. There are 14 residues in the CDR3. In germline, CDR1 is SGDLS, CDR2 YYNGEE.

This clonotype was found many times. This chain uses TRBV28 with TRBJ2-3, with unresolved D. This CDR3 region has 16 residues. Germline values: CDR1 MDHEN, CDR2 SYDVKM. Trimming cost V 3 bases and J 2 bases, with 15 bases left between them. Here the CDR3 reads CASSFRSLRITDTQYF. The CDR3 DNA sequence: TGTGCCAGCAGTTTCCGGTCTTTGCGGATCACAGATACGCAGTATTTT.

This clonotype came up many times. This chain joins TRBV2 and TRBJ2-5, with TRBD1 as a possible D gene (6 bases). Trimming removed 7 bases from V and 1 base from J, with 10 bases in between. The germline CDR1 and CDR2 sequences are SNHLY and FYNNEI. CDR3 length: 13 residues. CDR3 amino acids: CASTEDSQETQYF. The CDR3 coding sequence is TGTGCCAGCACCGAGGACAGCCAAGAGACCCAGTACTTC.

The CDR3 DNA reads TGTGCCAGCAGAGCGGGAGGAGCTAGCAATGAGCAGTTCTTC. It is translated as CASRAGGASNEQFF. The J gene is TRBJ2-1, the V gene TRBV6-6, with 9 bases that match TRBD2. The CDR3 has 14 amino acids. From germline, CDR1 is MNHNY and CDR2 SVGAGI (reference sequence). The J segment lost 6 bases and the V segment lost 6 bases, leaving 6 bases of the junction unmatched.

This clonotype has ten or more counts. The V and J genes are TRBV6-6 and TRBJ1-1; no firm D call. The germline gives CDR1 MNHNY, CDR2 SVGAGI (reference sequence). The CDR3 runs to 16 residues. V was shortened by 0 bases and J by 4 bases, with 15 bases between the two germline ends. The CDR3 DNA sequence: TGTGCCAGCAGTTACTCGCGGTCAGGTGGGAGCACTGAAGCTTTCTTT. This codes for CASSYSRSGGSTEAFF.

This clonotype was detected only once. The CDR3 coding sequence is TGTGCCAGCAGCTCTGGACTAGCGGGAGCCTCCTACAATGAGCAGTTCTTC. This codes for CASSSGLAGASYNEQFF. The chain combines TRBV7-6 with TRBJ2-1; 13 bases match TRBD2. This CDR3 has 17 residues. The germline gives CDR1 SGHVS, CDR2 FNYEAQ. V shed 4 bases and J 0 bases; nucleotides not matched to a gene: 3.

This clonotype has more than one count but fewer than ten. The rearrangement joins TRBV7-6 to TRBJ1-2; a weak D match, TRBD1 (5 bases). V shed 2 bases and J shed 1 base, with 11 bases lying between them. CDR3 length: 15 amino acids. Germline lookup yields CDR1 SGHVS and CDR2 FNYEAQ. CDR3 residues: CASSLYSGFNYGYTF. The CDR3 bases are TGTGCCAGCAGCTTATATTCAGGGTTTAACTATGGCTACACCTTC.

This clonotype has at least ten counts. The gene calls are TRBV7-8 and TRBJ1-1, with 8 nucleotides matching TRBD1. Losses at the gene ends were 2 bases for V and 0 bases for J; bases not matched to a gene: 2. CDR1 and CDR2 from the germline V gene are SGHVS and FQNEAQ. This CDR3 region has 15 residues. CDR3 loop: CASSLWTGMNTEAFF. The CDR3 DNA is TGTGCCAGCAGCTTATGGACAGGGATGAACACTGAAGCTTTCTTT.

This clonotype was observed many times. The J gene is TRBJ1-1, the V gene TRBV6-5, with D tentatively TRBD1 (6 bases). CDR3 length: 15 amino acids. Germline values: CDR1 MNHEY, CDR2 SVGAGI. The V end was cut by 6 bases, the J end by 0 bases, with 14 bases between. The CDR3 nucleotides read TGTGCCAGCAGATTACAGGGCGCCATGAACACTGAAGCTTTCTTT. Its protein is CASRLQGAMNTEAFF.

This clonotype showed up many times. The CDR3 sequence: CASSMRVGDEAFF. Written as DNA, the CDR3 is TGTGCCAGTAGTATGAGAGTGGGAGATGAAGCTTTCTTT. The chain links TRBV19 to TRBJ1-1; D gene uncertain. The CDR3 runs to 13 residues. The germline V and J ends were trimmed by 3 bases and 7 bases, with 12 bases remaining between them. Germline CDR1 LNHDA, CDR2 SQIVND (reference sequence).

This clonotype was counted ten times or more. The junction and the germline gene differ at one end; a read error may be behind it. This chain links TRBV2 with TRBJ2-7; tentatively, D is TRBD2 (6 bases). Germline CDR1 and CDR2: SNHLY and FYNNEI. This CDR3 has 14 amino acids. The CDR3 loop is CASSEGGHFYEQYF. Written as DNA, the CDR3 is TGTGCCAGCAGCGAAGGAGGGCATTTCTACGAGCAGTACTTC.

This clonotype was counted many times. The chain combines TRBV19 with TRBJ1-2, with D possibly matching TRBD1 (6 bases). The V and J ends lost 3 bases and 0 bases respectively, with 8 bases between them. The CDR3 is 14 amino acids. Germline V gene data show CDR1 as LNHDA and CDR2 as SQIVND (reference sequence). This CDR3 reads CASSIWDTNYGYTF. The CDR3, as DNA: TGTGCCAGTAGTATCTGGGACACTAACTATGGCTACACCTTC.

A remark on this clonotype: Just one base apart from a much larger clone, this may be a read error. The gene calls are TRBV5-1 and TRBJ2-2; 10 bases agree with TRBD1. The CDR3 extends over 17 amino acids. Trimming at V came to 5 bases and at J to 4 bases, leaving 11 bases not matched to a gene. Germline CDR1 reads SGHRS; CDR2 reads YFSETQ. The CDR3 coding sequence is TGCGCCAGCAGAAAAAAGGCGGGACAGGGGTTCACCGGGGAGCTGTTTTTT. It specifies CASRKKAGQGFTGELFF.

This clonotype was seen ten or more times. Written as DNA, the CDR3 is TGTGCCAGCAGCTTAGCCAAGAAAGTTCAGGGGGAACAAGAGACCCAGTACTTC. As protein: CASSLAKKVQGEQETQYF. The chain carries TRBV7-2 and TRBJ2-5; 7 bases fit TRBD1. Trimming removed 0 bases from V and 2 bases from J; junction bases left unmatched: 12. From germline, CDR1 is SGHTA and CDR2 FQGNSA. The CDR3 consists of 18 residues.

This clonotype was counted at least ten times. The rearrangement joins TRBV4-1 to TRBJ2-3; TRBD1 might be the D (6 bases). The CDR3 loop spans 16 amino acids. Per germline, CDR1 MGHRA and CDR2 YSYEKL. Trimming removed 2 bases at V and 3 bases at J, with 15 bases between. The CDR3 region has the DNA TGCGCCAGCAGCCAAATTGGGGGCACGGTTACAGATACGCAGTATTTT. It translates to CASSQIGGTVTDTQYF.